The 26 T cell receptor beta chains below were found in one sample sequenced in a study of blood T cell repertoires in COVID-19. Profiled with immunoSEQ multiplex PCR; TCRdb holds only in-frame clones, not every one. The table includes 160,000 or so clones, about nine tenths detected once. Input material: peripheral blood. All receptors derive from a man aged 60 to 75 with active or convalescent COVID-19.

The V call is TRBV15, the J call TRBJ1-6; possibly TRBD1 for D (5 bases). Trimming removed 4 bases at V and 6 bases at J, with 10 bases between. Germline values: CDR1 LNHNV, CDR2 YYDKDF (reference sequence). The CDR3 runs 14 residues. Here the CDR3 DNA reads TGTGCCACCAGCAATAGAGACAGTAATTCACCCCTCCACTTT. Translation gives CATSNRDSNSPLHF. The entire variable domain, with the rest obtained from reference TRBV15 and TRBJ1-6, is as follows: DAMVIQNPRYQVTQFGKPVTLSCSQTLNHNVMYWYQQKSSQAPKLLFHYYDKDFNNEADTPDNFQSRRPNTSFCFLDIRSPGLGDTAMYLCATSNRDSNSPLHFGNGTRLTVT.

The V call is TRBV6-5, the J call TRBJ1-1, with D maybe TRBD1 (5 bases). Germline CDR1 reads MNHEY; CDR2 reads SVGAGI. CDR3 size: 12 residues. Trimming left V 5 bases short and J 5 bases short, with 9 bases between. CDR3 residues: CASSPPGTEAFF. DNA of the CDR3: TGTGCCAGCAGTCCGCCAGGGACTGAAGCTTTCTTT.

This clone is a singleton in its sample. This chain connects TRBV5-1 to TRBJ2-5; the match to TRBD2 covers 12 bases. The germline V gene has CDR1 SGHRS and CDR2 YFSETQ. The CDR3 extends over 16 amino acids. Losses at the gene ends were 4 bases for V and 2 bases for J; bases not matched to a gene: 6. CDR3 residues: CASSPPTSGRQETQYF. As DNA, the CDR3 is TGCGCCAGCAGCCCGCCGACTAGCGGGAGACAAGAGACCCAGTACTTC.

Turning to this clone: The sample contains more than one DNA sequence encoding this CDR3. V and J are TRBV9 and TRBJ2-2; unclear D gene. The CDR3 contains 13 residues. The germline CDR1 and CDR2 sequences are SGDLS and YYNGEE. The V gene lost 0 bases and the J gene lost 5 bases, with 5 bases spanning the gap. For the CDR3, the DNA is TGTGCCAGCAGCGTAGTACTAACCGGGGAGCTGTTTTTT. Its translation: CASSVVLTGELFF.

The gene calls are TRBV9 and TRBJ2-7; 9 bases map to TRBD1. Losses at the gene ends were 0 bases for V and 9 bases for J; bases not matched to a gene: 10. Germline CDR1 and CDR2: SGDLS and YYNGEE. This CDR3 is built from 15 residues. In nucleotides, the CDR3 is TGTGCCAGCAGCGTAGACAGGGGGCTGTATACGTTGCAGTACTTC. Residues: CASSVDRGLYTLQYF.

The genes are TRBV3-1 (or the pseudogene TRBV3-2) and TRBJ1-6; no definite D call. The CDR3 sequence is 14 residues long. Trimming left V 1 base short and J 5 bases short, with 6 bases between. The germline CDR1 and CDR2 sequences are LGHDT and YNNKEL (reference sequence). CDR3 sequence (DNA): TGTGCCAGCAGCCAAGGCGGGAATAATTCACCCCTCCACTTT. It encodes CASSQGGNNSPLHF.

This sequence joins TRBV30 and TRBJ2-2, with D perhaps TRBD2 (6 bases). CDR3 length: 14 amino acids. Germline lookup yields CDR1 GTSNPN and CDR2 SVGIG (reference sequence). V lost 5 bases and J 3 bases, leaving 13 bases between the germline ends. CDR3 residues: CAWARDSYTGELFF. In DNA, the CDR3 is TGTGCCTGGGCCCGGGACTCCTACACCGGGGAGCTGTTTTTT.

The chain has TRBV27 and TRBJ2-2, with a tentative D call TRBD2 (6 bases). Looked up from germline, CDR1 is MNHEY and CDR2 is SMNVEV (reference sequence). Trimming removed 3 bases at V and 3 bases at J, with 11 bases between. This CDR3 comprises 15 residues. The CDR3 coding sequence is TGTGCCAGCAGTTTCTGGAGGAGGGACACCGGGGAGCTGTTTTTT. This sequence encodes CASSFWRRDTGELFF.

The genes are TRBV27 and TRBJ1-2; TRBD1 agrees at 8 bases. Germline CDR1 reads MNHEY; CDR2 reads SMNVEV (reference sequence). J was trimmed by 7 bases and V by 6 bases; bases with no gene match: 7. This CDR3 region has 13 residues. The chain's CDR3 is CASRQGGGSGYTF. CDR3 DNA: TGTGCCAGCAGACAGGGGGGGGGTTCTGGCTACACCTTC.

This clone was counted a single time. This chain uses TRBV5-1 with TRBJ1-5, with D possibly TRBD1 on 6 matching bases. Germline CDR1 and CDR2: SGHRS and YFSETQ. Trimming removed 3 bases from V and 6 bases from J, with 16 bases in between. This CDR3 has 15 amino acids. DNA of the CDR3: TGCGCCAGCAGCTATGGCGGGGAGGGGGGTCAGCCCCAGCATTTT. The encoded protein is CASSYGGEGGQPQHF.

The genes are TRBV5-1 and TRBJ1-1; 8 bases agree with TRBD1. V shed 4 bases and J 6 bases; nucleotides not matched to a gene: 2. The germline V gene encodes CDR1 SGHRS and CDR2 YFSETQ. CDR3 length: 12 amino acids. The CDR3 reads CASSPTGAEAFF. In nucleotides, the CDR3 is TGCGCCAGCAGCCCGACAGGGGCTGAAGCTTTCTTT.

The chain uses TRBV6-5 and TRBJ2-1; TRBD2 agrees at 13 bases. The CDR3 has 16 amino acids. With V trimmed by 4 bases and J by 2 bases, 2 bases remained unmatched. Germline loops: CDR1 MNHEY, CDR2 SVGAGI. The chain's CDR3 is CASSSGLAGAYNEQFF. The CDR3 DNA reads TGTGCCAGCAGTTCAGGACTAGCGGGAGCCTACAATGAGCAGTTCTTC.

J is TRBJ1-3 and V is TRBV10-3; D gene ambiguous. In germline, CDR1 is ENHRY, CDR2 SYGVKD. V was cut by 0 bases and J by 4 bases, with 13 bases left in between. This CDR3 comprises 16 residues. CDR3 region: CAISESISRGGNTIYF. The CDR3, as DNA: TGTGCCATCAGTGAGTCCATCAGCCGGGGAGGAAACACCATATATTTT.

V and J are TRBV5-5 and TRBJ2-3; unclear D gene. With 3 bases removed from V and 0 bases from J, the gap between germline ends came to 11 bases. Germline CDR1 and CDR2: SGHKS and YYEKEE (reference sequence). The CDR3 has 15 amino acids. The CDR3 spells CASSSTDPSTDTQYF. The CDR3 DNA reads as TGTGCCAGCAGCTCGACTGATCCTAGCACAGATACGCAGTATTTT.

The chain couples TRBV19 to TRBJ1-4; 8 bases agree with TRBD1. Trimming cost V 7 bases and J 7 bases; bases outside gene matches: 8. Germline lookup yields CDR1 LNHDA and CDR2 SQIVND (reference sequence). The CDR3 extends over 14 amino acids. The CDR3 protein is CASKAAGGGEKLFF. DNA for the CDR3: TGTGCCAGTAAGGCGGCAGGGGGCGGTGAAAAACTGTTTTTT.

The rearrangement links TRBV9 to TRBJ2-1; D might be TRBD2 (5 bases). The CDR3 runs to 17 residues. Per the germline V gene, CDR1 is SGDLS and CDR2 is YYNGEE. The germline V and J ends were trimmed by 0 bases and 9 bases, with 22 bases remaining between them. The CDR3 region is CASSVVPLGNFGGEQFF. The CDR3 DNA reads TGTGCCAGCAGCGTAGTACCCTTGGGTAACTTCGGAGGTGAGCAGTTCTTC.

This chain connects TRBV30 to TRBJ2-1, with 9 bases aligning to TRBD2. Per the germline V gene, CDR1 is GTSNPN and CDR2 is SVGIG (reference sequence). Losses at the gene ends were 3 bases for V and 4 bases for J; bases not matched to a gene: 4. The CDR3 covers 14 residues. The DNA for the CDR3 is TGTGCCTGGAGGCGGGAGGGCCTGTACAATGAGCAGTTCTTC. This sequence encodes CAWRREGLYNEQFF.

The J gene is TRBJ1-4, the V gene TRBV4-1, with 9 bases fitting TRBD1. From germline, CDR1 is MGHRA and CDR2 YSYEKL. CDR3 length: 16 residues. The J segment lost 8 bases and the V segment lost 0 bases, leaving 7 bases of the junction unmatched. CDR3 sequence reads: CASSQEGDRETEKLFF. Written as DNA, the CDR3 is TGCGCCAGCAGCCAAGAGGGGGACAGGGAAACGGAAAAACTGTTTTTT.

A single count supports this clone. The V and J genes are TRBV6-6 and TRBJ1-2; D gene ambiguous. Germline loops: CDR1 MNHNY, CDR2 SVGAGI (reference sequence). The CDR3 is 13 residues long. Between the trimmed V and J ends, which lost 6 bases and 2 bases, there was a span of 10 bases. This CDR3 is CASSPTHNYGYTF. The CDR3 DNA follows: TGTGCCAGCAGCCCGACACACAACTATGGCTACACCTTC.

Points on this clone: Within the sample, other DNA sequences also encode this same CDR3. J is TRBJ2-3 and V is TRBV3-1 (or the pseudogene TRBV3-2); TRBD2 aligns across 8 bases. V lost 4 bases and J lost 1; bases outside the gene matches: 1. Germline CDR1 LGHDT, CDR2 YNNKEL (reference sequence). This CDR3 region has 14 residues. In DNA, the CDR3 is TGTGCCAGCAGCCTTAGCGGGGGCACAGATACGCAGTATTTT. Protein sequence: CASSLSGGTDTQYF.

The DNA for the CDR3 is TGTGCCAGCAGCTCCGCTAGACAGGGGGCGAGTGCTGAAGCTTTCTTT. Translated: CASSSARQGASAEAFF. The chain links TRBV11-2 to TRBJ1-1; 10 bases are shared with TRBD1. V lost 4 bases to trimming and J lost 6 bases; unmatched junction nucleotides: 11. In germline, CDR1 is SGHAT, CDR2 FQNNGV. The CDR3 has 16 residues.

This clone was seen once. The V call is TRBV18, the J call TRBJ2-7; 13 bases are a match to TRBD2. CDR1 is KGHSH and CDR2 is LQKENI in the germline V gene. J gave up 2 bases and V 3 bases, and 7 bases lay outside the gene matches. CDR3 length: 17 residues. The CDR3 region is CASSPKTSGRPTYEQYF. DNA of the CDR3: TGTGCCAGCTCACCCAAGACTAGCGGGAGGCCTACCTACGAGCAGTACTTC.

The chain has TRBV10-1 and TRBJ2-5; 9 bases line up with TRBD2. Looked up from germline, CDR1 is WNHNN and CDR2 is SYGVQD (reference sequence). Trimming took 3 bases from V and 2 from J; bases not matched to a gene: 7. The CDR3 covers 16 residues. As DNA, the CDR3 is TGCGCCAGCAGTGACCGGCTAGCGGGACGGCAAGAGACCCAGTACTTC. Translating it yields CASSDRLAGRQETQYF.

CDR3 sequence (DNA): TGTGCCAGCCTTAGGGCAGGGATGAACTATGGCTACACCTTC. It translates to CASLRAGMNYGYTF. V usage is TRBV19 and J usage is TRBJ1-2; D might be TRBD1 (5 bases). The CDR3 has 14 amino acids. Trimming stripped 9 bases from V and 2 bases from J, with 16 bases between. Germline values: CDR1 LNHDA, CDR2 SQIVND (reference sequence).

This clone was seen once. The genes are TRBV2 and TRBJ1-5; D call uncertain. The germline V gene has CDR1 SNHLY and CDR2 FYNNEI. Deletions cut 7 bases from V and 1 base from J, with 8 bases between. The CDR3 is 13 residues long. CDR3 region: CASIKESNQPQHF. The CDR3 nucleotides are TGTGCCAGCATTAAGGAGAGCAATCAGCCCCAGCATTTT.

The V gene is TRBV13, the J gene TRBJ2-5; TRBD2 aligns across 12 bases. Germline V lookup: CDR1 PRHDT, CDR2 FYEKMQ (reference sequence). This CDR3 is 19 amino acids long. Trimming at V came to 1 base and at J to 5 bases, leaving 14 bases not matched to a gene. The CDR3, as DNA: TGTGCCAGCAGCTTAGAGCCGACTAGCGGGAGCGGGTCGGCGGAGACCCAGTACTTC. Translated, it gives CASSLEPTSGSGSAETQYF.